These 4 T cell receptor beta chains originate from one sample sequenced in a study of T cell responses to AZD1222 COVID-19 vaccine. Clones were read by immunoSEQ multiplex PCR, and TCRdb kept only the in-frame ones, dropping some. The sample has more than 70,000 clones, around 93% seen once. Specimen: peripheral blood, collected 28 days after the second AZD1222 dose. These receptor sequences come from an adult who received the AZD1222 COVID-19 vaccine.

The chain couples TRBV19 to TRBJ2-5; 13 nucleotides align to TRBD2. Germline V gives CDR1 LNHDA, CDR2 SQIVND (reference sequence). The CDR3 extends over 16 amino acids. V was pared by 1 base and J by 1 base, with 0 bases of the junction left unmatched. The CDR3 spells CASSIGLAGGQETQYF. The CDR3 region has the DNA TGTGCCAGTAGTATAGGACTAGCGGGAGGCCAAGAGACCCAGTACTTC.

The V and J genes are TRBV28 and TRBJ1-5; TRBD1 matches 9 bases. V lost 3 bases to trimming and J lost 7 bases; unmatched junction nucleotides: 7. The germline gives CDR1 MDHEN, CDR2 SYDVKM. There are 15 residues in the CDR3. The CDR3, as DNA: TGTGCCAGCAGTTTCGGGGGGACAGGGCACCAGCCCCAGCATTTT. Residues: CASSFGGTGHQPQHF.

The V and J genes are TRBV5-5 and TRBJ1-1; D possibly corresponds to TRBD1 (5 bases). Trimming left V 0 bases short and J 4 bases short, with 13 bases between. The CDR3 is made up of 15 amino acids. Germline loops: CDR1 SGHKS, CDR2 YYEKEE (reference sequence). The CDR3: CASSLGGTGPTEAFF. CDR3 in DNA: TGTGCCAGCAGCTTGGGGGGGACGGGGCCCACTGAAGCTTTCTTT.

This sequence joins TRBV29-1 and TRBJ1-2; D gene ambiguous. V lost 6 bases and J lost 2, with 7 bases in between. CDR1 and CDR2 from the germline V gene are SQVTM and ANQGSEA. The CDR3 runs to 11 residues. The CDR3 DNA is TGCAGCGTATTTGGCAACTATGGCTACACCTTC. It encodes CSVFGNYGYTF. The variable domain in full, with the rest retrieved from reference TRBV29-1 and TRBJ1-2, is SAVISQKPSRDICQRGTSLTIQCQVDSQVTMMFWYRQQPGQSLTLIATANQGSEATYESGFVIDKFPISRPNLTFSTLTVSNMSPEDSSIYLCSVFGNYGYTFGSGTRLTVV.